This T cell receptor beta chain was observed in a study of response to subunit inactivated influenza vaccine. TCRdb recomputed calls from the RT-PCR reads with MiXCR, one row per CDR3 protein. The profile shows about 540,000 distinct CDR3 sequences, less than 25% of them singletons. Germline loops: CDR1 SNHLY, CDR2 FYNNEI. V lost 5 bases and J lost 13; bases outside the gene matches: 3. This CDR3 contains 12 residues. These same data were also listed under a study on T cells expressing NK-cell markers. That source adds: UMIs accompanied the 5'RACE template switching by which TCR beta cDNA was made. Sorting of alpha-beta TCR T cells alone was achieved in several experiments with an anti-gamma-delta TCR antibody.

The starting material was CD4+ T cells sorted from PBMCs, obtained 12 days after vaccination. The V call is TRBV2, the J call TRBJ2-1, with TRBD2 matching over 12 bases. This clonotype originated in a man in his fifties or sixties who received an inactivated influenza vaccine. The CDR3 nucleotides are TGTGCCAGCAGTACTAGCGGGAGGCCCCAGTTCTTC. It is translated as CASSTSGRPQFF.